The rows below give T cell receptor beta chains drawn from one sample of a study of T-cell reconstitution after alpha-beta-depleted transplantation in children. Using its own MiXCR run on the PCR reads, TCRdb lists one record per CDR3 protein. The data contain around 380,000 distinct CDR3 sequences, 11% of them singletons. The sequencing used PBMCs from the stem cell graft donor, collected from the stem cell graft. The receptors here all came from a human donor who donated a stem cell graft to a child with acute myeloid leukemia. Each CDR3 is given with its conserved first and last residue. The D gene is left open where the match is weak. Rows may omit the clone size; those that give it use once, few, many or a size class.

v_call	j_call	clone_size	d_call	cdr3_aa	cdr3_nt
TRBV7-9	TRBJ2-7	few	.	CASSPYLRVYEQYF	TGTGCCAGCAGCCCCTATCTCAGGGTCTACGAGCAGTACTTC
TRBV4-3	TRBJ2-7	.	TRBD1	CASSHGQGISEQYF	TGCGCCAGCAGCCATGGACAGGGAATCTCCGAGCAGTACTTC
TRBV7-2	TRBJ1-4	.	TRBD1	CASSGQGHEKLFF	TGTGCCAGCAGTGGACAGGGACATGAAAAACTGTTTTTT
TRBV2	TRBJ2-2	.	.	CASAPERELFF	TGTGCCAGCGCCCCGGAGAGGGAGCTGTTTTTT
TRBV5-1	TRBJ2-1	many	.	CASSLQGGEQFF	TGCGCCAGCAGCTTGCAAGGGGGTGAGCAGTTCTTC
TRBV29-1	TRBJ2-1	.	TRBD2	CSAEPTSGGAHEQFF	TGCAGCGCCGAACCAACTAGCGGGGGGGCCCATGAGCAGTTCTTC
TRBV29-1	TRBJ2-7	many	.	CSVGRQGVYEQYF	TGCAGCGTTGGCCGGCAGGGTGTGTACGAGCAGTACTTC
TRBV20-1	TRBJ1-1	few	.	CSARDPRFSNTEAFF	TGCAGTGCTAGAGATCCGCGTTTTAGTAACACTGAAGCTTTCTTT
TRBV6-1	TRBJ2-1	.	.	CASSPGRASLGEQFF	TGTGCCAGCAGCCCCGGACGGGCTAGCCTTGGAGAGCAGTTCTTC
TRBV4-1	TRBJ2-3	.	.	CASSQEVASPGTDTQYF	TGCGCCAGCAGCCAAGAAGTGGCCTCTCCAGGCACAGATACGCAGTATTTT
TRBV12-3/TRBV12-4	TRBJ2-3	few	.	CASSFIEGLGDTQYF	TGTGCCAGCAGTTTTATCGAGGGGCTCGGAGATACGCAGTATTTT
TRBV4-3	TRBJ2-7	.	TRBD1	CASSQSGTGSFREQYF	TGCGCCAGCAGCCAATCGGGGACAGGGTCTTTTCGCGAGCAGTACTTC
TRBV12-3/TRBV12-4	TRBJ2-1	.	.	CASSWPARGRYNEQFF	TGTGCCAGCAGTTGGCCCGCCCGGGGGAGGTACAATGAGCAGTTCTTC
TRBV19	TRBJ1-3	.	TRBD1	CASPGTGKSPSSGNTIYF	TGTGCCAGTCCCGGGACAGGGAAATCCCCAAGCTCTGGAAACACCATATATTTT
TRBV9	TRBJ1-1	.	TRBD1	CASSVGTGSPEAFF	TGTGCCAGCAGCGTTGGGACAGGGAGCCCTGAAGCTTTCTTT
TRBV20-1	TRBJ1-5	many	.	CSARDRGNQPQHF	TGCAGTGCTAGAGACAGGGGAAATCAGCCCCAGCATTTT
TRBV7-2	TRBJ2-3	few	.	CASSFWSDTQYF	TGTGCCAGCAGCTTCTGGTCGGATACGCAGTATTTT
TRBV20-1	TRBJ2-5	.	.	CSASLGGETQYF	TGCAGTGCTAGCCTCGGGGGCGAGACCCAGTACTTC
TRBV7-9	TRBJ2-5	.	.	CASSFGGDQETQYF	TGTGCCAGCAGCTTCGGCGGGGACCAAGAGACCCAGTACTTC
TRBV4-3	TRBJ2-1	.	.	CASSQESGMGDEQFF	TGCGCCAGCAGCCAAGAAAGTGGGATGGGCGATGAGCAGTTCTTC
TRBV20-1	TRBJ2-7	.	TRBD2	CSAATSGYEQYF	TGCAGTGCAGCGACTAGCGGGTACGAGCAGTACTTC
TRBV20-1	TRBJ2-1	few	TRBD2	CSARGFSGNNEQFF	TGCAGTGCTAGAGGATTTAGCGGGAACAATGAGCAGTTCTTC
TRBV20-1	TRBJ1-2	few	.	CSARDSPGQRNYGYTF	TGCAGTGCTAGAGATTCGCCCGGACAGAGGAACTATGGCTACACCTTC
TRBV20-1	TRBJ1-1	.	TRBD1	CSARELDRGLDTEAFF	TGCAGTGCTAGAGAGCTTGACAGGGGGCTAGACACTGAAGCTTTCTTT
TRBV7-2	TRBJ2-3	.	TRBD2	CASSRRPSGGLILIADTQYF	TGTGCCAGCAGCCGGAGGCCTAGCGGGGGGCTGATCTTAATCGCAGATACGCAGTATTTT
TRBV10-3	TRBJ2-1	few	.	CAISGRGDEQFF	TGTGCCATCAGTGGAAGGGGCGATGAGCAGTTCTTC
TRBV7-3	TRBJ1-1	few	TRBD1	CASSRYPDRGVEAFF	TGTGCCAGCAGCCGTTACCCAGACAGGGGAGTTGAAGCTTTCTTT